These 5 T cell receptor beta chains came from one sample sequenced in a study of vaccination and CD4 T cells after COVID-19. Treatment denoted: roughly 10-day PBMC culture with coronavirus spike peptide pools or control peptides (ViraFEST assay). No antigen has been identified for these receptors. Cultured CD4+ T-cell DNA underwent Oncomine TCR Beta short-read sequencing. Each CDR3 protein is one row after TCRdb ran MiXCR on the PCR reads. The sample records 5,000 or so distinct CDR3 sequences, roughly 70% being singletons. Sequencing was performed on CD4+ T cells from blood, cultured in vitro. Receptor source: a human donor who had recovered from COVID-19.

This clonotype was seen a handful of times. For the CDR3, the DNA is TGTGCCAGCAGCCGAGTACAGGGGTTGAACACTGAAGCTTTCTTT. It codes for CASSRVQGLNTEAFF. J is TRBJ1-1 and V is TRBV7-2, with TRBD1 matching over 7 bases. V trimming: 5 bases; J trimming: 0 bases; junction bases outside the gene matches: 6. The germline gives CDR1 SGHTA, CDR2 FQGNSA. The CDR3 consists of 15 residues.

V gene TRBV20-1 combines with J gene TRBJ1-2; 7 bases line up with TRBD1. This CDR3 has 13 amino acids. V dropped 4 bases and J dropped 6; count of bases not matched to a gene: 8. Germline CDR1 is DFQATT and CDR2 is SNEGSKA (reference sequence). The CDR3 is CSANPRDSNGYTF. For the CDR3, the DNA is TGCAGTGCTAATCCCCGGGACAGTAATGGCTACACCTTC.

The rearrangement uses TRBV7-6 and TRBJ1-1, with a tentative D call TRBD1 (5 bases). Germline values: CDR1 SGHVS, CDR2 FNYEAQ. There are 13 residues in the CDR3. The V end was cut by 7 bases, the J end by 1 base, with 10 bases between. The DNA for the CDR3 is TGTGCCAGCACCAATACAGGGAACACTGAAGCTTTCTTT. It encodes CASTNTGNTEAFF.

The genes are TRBV19 and TRBJ1-5; no definite D call. Germline V CDR1 and CDR2: LNHDA, SQIVND (reference sequence). This CDR3 region has 15 residues. The V gene lost 7 bases and the J gene lost 4 bases, with 17 bases spanning the gap. The CDR3 sequence is CASTAGLSSNQPQHF. CDR3 coding DNA: TGTGCCAGTACCGCCGGTCTGTCATCAAATCAGCCCCAGCATTTT.

This clonotype is large. CDR3 sequence: CASSPRGADGYTF. CDR3 DNA sequence: TGTGCCAGCAGCCCACGGGGGGCTGATGGCTACACCTTC. The chain links TRBV11-2 to TRBJ1-2; possible D gene TRBD1, 6 bases. CDR3 size: 13 residues. V lost 5 bases, J lost 6 bases, and 13 bases lay in between. CDR1 and CDR2 from the germline V gene are SGHAT and FQNNGV.